What follows are 25 T cell receptor beta chains derived from one specimen sequenced in a study of PD-1 blockade in mismatch repair-deficient tumors. Sequenced by immunoSEQ multiplex PCR; TCRdb stores in-frame clones only, minus some. In the table there are around 25,000 clones, roughly 84% of which are singletons. Sequences were derived from PBMCs, sampled before pembrolizumab treatment. The source is an adult with mismatch repair-deficient cancer.

This chain connects TRBV19 to TRBJ2-7, with 7 bases fitting TRBD1. Trimming cost V 6 bases and J 3 bases; bases outside gene matches: 5. Per the germline V gene, CDR1 is LNHDA and CDR2 is SQIVND (reference sequence). The CDR3 runs to 13 residues. CDR3: CASSATGVYEQYF. The CDR3 nucleotides read TGTGCCAGTAGCGCTACAGGGGTCTACGAGCAGTACTTC.

The gene calls are TRBV30 and TRBJ1-5; 8 positions match TRBD1. Germline assignment: CDR1 GTSNPN and CDR2 SVGIG (reference sequence). This CDR3 has 13 amino acids. V gave up 2 bases and J gave up 6 bases; unmatched junction bases: 3. CDR3: CAWSRTGSQPQHF. DNA for the CDR3: TGTGCCTGGAGTAGGACAGGGAGTCAGCCCCAGCATTTT.

CDR3 nucleotide sequence: TGCGCCAGCGGAGGGGGCCTCTCCTACAATGAGCAGTTCTTC. Translation: CASGGGLSYNEQFF. V and J are TRBV5-1 and TRBJ2-1; the D gene is possibly TRBD1 (7 bases). Germline V gene lookup returns CDR1 SGHRS and CDR2 YFSETQ. The CDR3 is 14 amino acids. Trimming left V 7 bases short and J 0 bases short, with 11 bases between.

This chain connects TRBV5-6 to TRBJ2-5; a weak D match, TRBD2 (5 bases). Germline CDR1 SGHDT, CDR2 YYEEEE. The CDR3 is 15 amino acids. V was shortened by 3 bases and J by 2 bases, with 14 bases between the two germline ends. CDR3 loop: CASSSLGGGQETQYF. In DNA, the CDR3 is TGTGCCAGCAGCTCATTGGGTGGCGGGCAAGAGACCCAGTACTTC. Full variable domain (remainder filled in from reference TRBV5-6 and TRBJ2-5): DAGVTQSPTHLIKTRGQQVTLRCSPKSGHDTVSWYQQALGQGPQFIFQYYEEEERQRGNFPDRFSGHQFPNYSSELNVNALLLGDSALYLCASSSLGGGQETQYFGPGTRLLVL.

This clone came up a few times. The same CDR3 is also encoded by other DNA sequences in this sample. The genes are TRBV25-1 and TRBJ2-5; possible D gene TRBD2, 5 bases. Germline V lookup: CDR1 MGHDK, CDR2 SYGVNS. The CDR3 is 12 amino acids. The V end was cut by 4 bases, the J end by 5 bases, with 8 bases between. This chain's CDR3 is CASSAGMETQYF. The CDR3 bases are TGTGCCAGCAGTGCCGGGATGGAGACCCAGTACTTC.

The chain combines TRBV19 with TRBJ2-3; D might be TRBD2 (5 bases). V lost 6 bases and J lost 2, with 9 bases in between. The CDR3 is 13 residues long. Germline assignment: CDR1 LNHDA and CDR2 SQIVND (reference sequence). CDR3 sequence reads: CASSRLNTDTQYF. The CDR3 nucleotides read TGTGCCAGTAGCCGACTAAACACAGATACGCAGTATTTT.

The chain links TRBV19 to TRBJ2-2; 12 bases align to TRBD2. The V gene's germline CDR1 is LNHDA and CDR2 SQIVND (reference sequence). Unmatched junction bases numbered 1, after V lost 7 bases and J lost 4 bases. The length of the CDR3 is 14 residues. The CDR3 reads CASTSGRGTGELFF. DNA of the CDR3: TGTGCCAGTACTAGCGGGAGGGGCACCGGGGAGCTGTTTTTT.

The rearrangement links TRBV12-5 to TRBJ1-1; 7 positions match TRBD1. This CDR3 spans 14 amino acids. Germline CDR1 and CDR2: LGHNT and FRNRAP. Trimming took 3 bases from V and 3 from J; bases not matched to a gene: 4. CDR3 in DNA: TGTGCTAGTGGTTTAAGTGGGACAGACACTGAAGCTTTCTTT. Translation: CASGLSGTDTEAFF.

The chain employs TRBV5-4 and TRBJ2-7; 13 bases agree with TRBD2. CDR1 is SGHNT and CDR2 is YYREEE in the germline V gene (reference sequence). The CDR3 spans 17 residues. The trim removed 3 bases at V and 1 base at J, leaving 7 bases unmatched. The chain's CDR3 is CASSWAPGLAGSYEQYF. Written as DNA, the CDR3 is TGTGCCAGCAGCTGGGCTCCGGGACTAGCGGGATCCTACGAGCAGTACTTC.

This sequence joins TRBV19 and TRBJ2-6, with D possibly matching TRBD2 (5 bases). Germline V gene data show CDR1 as LNHDA and CDR2 as SQIVND (reference sequence). The CDR3 consists of 15 residues. Trimming took 1 base from V and 2 from J, leaving 6 bases between them. The CDR3 reads CASSIVGAGANVLTF. The CDR3 DNA sequence: TGTGCCAGTAGTATAGTCGGGGCTGGGGCCAACGTCCTGACTTTC.

J is TRBJ1-3 and V is TRBV10-1; no clear D. The CDR3 consists of 13 residues. V dropped 11 bases and J dropped 0 bases, with 11 bases sitting between them. Per germline, CDR1 WNHNN and CDR2 SYGVQD (reference sequence). The CDR3 reads CAPPVRSGNTIYF. DNA of the CDR3: TGCGCCCCCCCCGTGCGCTCTGGAAACACCATATATTTT.

The chain carries TRBV27 and TRBJ1-3; tentative D call: TRBD1 (5 bases). V was cut by 6 bases and J by 3 bases, with 9 bases left in between. The CDR3 contains 13 residues. Germline V gives CDR1 MNHEY, CDR2 SMNVEV (reference sequence). CDR3 residues: CASRGGNGNTIYF. The CDR3 DNA is TGTGCCAGCAGGGGGGGAAATGGAAACACCATATATTTT.

Remarks on this clone: Other nucleotide sequences in the sample specify the same CDR3. The rearrangement uses TRBV5-1 and TRBJ2-1, with D maybe TRBD2 (6 bases). CDR1 is SGHRS, CDR2 YFSETQ, per germline. V was pared by 0 bases and J by 7 bases, with 8 bases between. This CDR3 region has 13 residues. CDR3 coding DNA: TGCGCCAGCAGCTTGGTCGGGGGTAATGAGCAGTTCTTC. Translation gives CASSLVGGNEQFF.

The chain joins TRBV21-1 to TRBJ2-7; the table's TRBD1 call for D was not verified on the DNA. TRBV21-1 is a pseudogene. There are 15 residues in the CDR3. The CDR3 sequence: CASSKENTGSYEQYF. The CDR3 DNA reads TGTGCCAGCAGCAAAGAGAACACAGGGTCCTACGAGCAGTACTTC.

The chain combines TRBV9 with TRBJ2-5; 8 bases match TRBD2. The CDR3 is 14 amino acids. Per the germline V gene, CDR1 is SGDLS and CDR2 is YYNGEE. V lost 3 bases and J lost 7; bases outside the gene matches: 8. This chain's CDR3 is CASSATTGGGTQYF. Written as DNA, the CDR3 is TGTGCCAGCAGCGCAACGACGGGAGGGGGGACCCAGTACTTC.

The V call is TRBV2, the J call TRBJ2-7; 10 nucleotides agree with TRBD1. Germline trimming cut 6 bases from V and 5 bases from J; bases unmatched to any gene: 7. Per germline, CDR1 SNHLY and CDR2 FYNNEI. The CDR3 is made up of 14 amino acids. This CDR3 reads CASRGTGVVHEQYF. The CDR3 nucleotides read TGTGCCAGCAGGGGGACAGGGGTTGTCCACGAGCAGTACTTC.

This sequence joins TRBV10-3 and TRBJ1-1; possibly TRBD1 for D (6 bases). The CDR3 spans 17 residues. The germline V and J ends were trimmed by 3 bases and 4 bases, with 21 bases remaining between them. Per germline, CDR1 ENHRY and CDR2 SYGVKD. CDR3 coding DNA: TGTGCCATCAGTGAACCACAGGGTACACGGTTGATCACTGAAGCTTTCTTT. It codes for CAISEPQGTRLITEAFF.

The chain has TRBV18 and TRBJ1-1; 8 nucleotides line up with TRBD1. The CDR3 runs to 16 residues. Germline V gene lookup returns CDR1 KGHSH and CDR2 LQKENI. J lost 5 bases, V lost 2 bases, and 10 bases had no gene match. Here the CDR3 reads CASSPFLGQGGTEAFF. CDR3 bases: TGTGCCAGCTCACCATTTTTAGGACAGGGCGGGACTGAAGCTTTCTTT. The full variable domain, rest sourced from reference TRBV18 and TRBJ1-1, is NAGVMQNPRHLVRRRGQEARLRCSPMKGHSHVYWYRQLPEEGLKFMVYLQKENIIDESGMPKERFSAEFPKEGPSILRIQQVVRGDSAAYFCASSPFLGQGGTEAFFGQGTRLTVV.

This clone was counted once. The genes are TRBV5-6 and TRBJ2-5; maybe TRBD1 (6 bases). The V end was cut by 1 base, the J end by 4 bases, with 11 bases between. Germline CDR1 is SGHDT and CDR2 is YYEEEE. There are 14 residues in the CDR3. The CDR3 spells CASSLWGQGETQYF. CDR3 DNA sequence: TGTGCCAGCAGCTTGTGGGGGCAAGGAGAGACCCAGTACTTC.

The V gene is TRBV19, the J gene TRBJ1-4; tentatively, D is TRBD1 (6 bases). Trimming stripped 3 bases from V and 4 bases from J, with 15 bases between. In germline, CDR1 is LNHDA, CDR2 SQIVND (reference sequence). The CDR3 extends over 16 amino acids. In nucleotides, the CDR3 is TGTGCCAGTAGTATTCGCGGACAGCTGATTAATGAAAAACTGTTTTTT. Translation gives CASSIRGQLINEKLFF.

This clone has a single count. The V call is TRBV7-3, the J call TRBJ2-3; 10 bases align to TRBD2. V gave up 1 base and J gave up 6 bases; unmatched junction bases: 16. Germline V CDR1 and CDR2: SGHTA, FQGTGA. CDR3 length equals 19 residues. In DNA, the CDR3 is TGTGCCAGCAGCTTAAACCCTCCTACTAGCGGGGCCGGGTTGGATACGCAGTATTTT. This gives the protein CASSLNPPTSGAGLDTQYF.

This clone was seen only once. The CDR3: CASRSSGGDAYNEQFF. The CDR3 DNA sequence: TGTGCCAGTAGATCATCGGGGGGGGACGCCTACAATGAGCAGTTCTTC. J is TRBJ2-1 and V is TRBV19; 8 bases fit TRBD2. Germline values: CDR1 LNHDA, CDR2 SQIVND (reference sequence). The CDR3 consists of 16 residues. V trimming: 6 bases; J trimming: 2 bases; junction bases outside the gene matches: 9.

The J gene is TRBJ2-2, the V gene TRBV5-1; 13 bases align to TRBD2. Unmatched junction bases numbered 9, after V lost 4 bases and J lost 6 bases. The CDR3 loop spans 17 amino acids. Germline V gives CDR1 SGHRS, CDR2 YFSETQ. CDR3 sequence (DNA): TGCGCCAGCAGCCGCACACTAGCGGGAGGGTCGGCCGGGGAGCTGTTTTTT. It codes for CASSRTLAGGSAGELFF. Drawing the rest from reference TRBV5-1 and TRBJ2-2, the complete variable domain is KAGVTQTPRYLIKTRGQQVTLSCSPISGHRSVSWYQQTPGQGLQFLFEYFSETQRNKGNFPGRFSGRQFSNSRSEMNVSTLELGDSALYLCASSRTLAGGSAGELFFGEGSRLTVL.

The V and J genes are TRBV5-1 and TRBJ2-6; TRBD1 is a possible D gene (5 bases). The germline V gene encodes CDR1 SGHRS and CDR2 YFSETQ. The CDR3 sequence is 16 residues long. The V and J ends lost 4 bases and 0 bases respectively, with 11 bases between them. CDR3 protein: CASSKGRGSGANVLTF. The CDR3 region has the DNA TGCGCCAGCAGCAAGGGGCGCGGCTCTGGGGCCAACGTCCTGACTTTC. Full variable domain (rest looked up from reference TRBV5-1 and TRBJ2-6): KAGVTQTPRYLIKTRGQQVTLSCSPISGHRSVSWYQQTPGQGLQFLFEYFSETQRNKGNFPGRFSGRQFSNSRSEMNVSTLELGDSALYLCASSKGRGSGANVLTFGAGSRLTVL.

CDR3 DNA: TGTGCCAGCAGCTTGATTGCGACTAGCGGGAGTTGCGAGCAGTACTTC. Encoded protein: CASSLIATSGSCEQYF. J is TRBJ2-7 and V is TRBV5-7, with TRBD2 identical over 12 bases. TRBV5-7 is classed as an ORF, of uncertain function. CDR3 length: 16 amino acids. After removal of 1 base from V and 6 bases from J, the junction contained 8 bases not matched to a gene.